The clone carrying this T cell receptor beta chain was seen a single time. The data are from a study of CD8 T cells in Susac syndrome. Study background: At the time their blood was drawn, patients with Susac syndrome were either therapy-naive, on corticosteroids (with some of them also receiving intravenous immunoglobulin), or on intravenous immunoglobulin alone.

Unmatched junction bases numbered 5, after V lost 0 bases and J lost 1 base. Germline values: CDR1 KGHSH, CDR2 LQKENI. The CDR3 loop spans 16 amino acids. Roughly 0.45 to 1 ug RNA was reverse transcribed with random hexamers. TCRdb fed the immunoSEQ multiplex PCR reads into MiXCR, producing one record per CDR3 protein. The data contain 95,000 to 150,000 distinct CDR3 sequences, roughly 95% of them singletons. The sample taken for sequencing was CD4+ T cells from PBMCs. The rearrangement links TRBV18 to TRBJ1-1; 7 bases agree with TRBD1. The TCR comes from a human donor with Susac syndrome. The CDR3, as DNA: TGTGCCAGCTCACCACCTTGGGACAGAAAGAACACTGAAGCTTTCTTT. Its protein is CASSPPWDRKNTEAFF.